This TCR beta chain was sequenced during a study of T cell repertoires in cytomegalovirus infection. On the study more broadly: Evidence of both CMV infection and a matching HLA type came from public TCR beta signatures.

Study-wide results and limits: Dominating the ex vivo response were HLA-C-restricted CMV-specific TCR beta clonotypes. Identification of carriers of CMV plus the relevant HLA was performed using cumulative public TCR beta family frequency.

This clonotype was picked up a small number of times. Its antigen remains unidentified. MiXCR, applied by TCRdb to the reads, yields one record per CDR3 protein. The sample lists around 330,000 distinct CDR3 sequences; 17% were seen once. The sample comprised PBMCs. This clonotype was sampled from a human donor in good health (CMV status not recorded). Some clones in this sample may be carry-over from other donors' samples.

The CDR3 DNA sequence: TGTGCCAGCAGCTTCCAGGATGGGGGCTACACCTTC. Residues: CASSFQDGGYTF. The chain combines TRBV7-8 with TRBJ1-2; D unresolved. Germline V gene lookup returns CDR1 SGHVS and CDR2 FQNEAQ. V dropped 3 bases and J dropped 8 bases, with 10 bases sitting between them. This CDR3 contains 12 residues.